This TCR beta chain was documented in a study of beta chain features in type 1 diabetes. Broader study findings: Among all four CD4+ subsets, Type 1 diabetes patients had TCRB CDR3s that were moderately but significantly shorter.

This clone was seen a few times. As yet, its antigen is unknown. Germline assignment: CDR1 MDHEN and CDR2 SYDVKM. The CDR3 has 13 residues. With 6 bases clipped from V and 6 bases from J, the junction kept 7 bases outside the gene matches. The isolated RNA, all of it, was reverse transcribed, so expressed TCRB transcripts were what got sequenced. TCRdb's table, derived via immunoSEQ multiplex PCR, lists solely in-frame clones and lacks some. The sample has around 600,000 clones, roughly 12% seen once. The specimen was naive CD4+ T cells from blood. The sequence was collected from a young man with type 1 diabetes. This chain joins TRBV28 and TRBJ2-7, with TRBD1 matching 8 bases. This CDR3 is CASSGQGTVEQYF. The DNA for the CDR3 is TGTGCCAGCAGCGGACAGGGAACGGTCGAGCAGTACTTC. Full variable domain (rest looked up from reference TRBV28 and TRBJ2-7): DVKVTQSSRYLVKRTGEKVFLECVQDMDHENMFWYRQDPGLGLRLIYFSYDVKMKEKGDIPEGYSVSREKKERFSLILESASTNQTSMYLCASSGQGTVEQYFGPGTRLTVT.